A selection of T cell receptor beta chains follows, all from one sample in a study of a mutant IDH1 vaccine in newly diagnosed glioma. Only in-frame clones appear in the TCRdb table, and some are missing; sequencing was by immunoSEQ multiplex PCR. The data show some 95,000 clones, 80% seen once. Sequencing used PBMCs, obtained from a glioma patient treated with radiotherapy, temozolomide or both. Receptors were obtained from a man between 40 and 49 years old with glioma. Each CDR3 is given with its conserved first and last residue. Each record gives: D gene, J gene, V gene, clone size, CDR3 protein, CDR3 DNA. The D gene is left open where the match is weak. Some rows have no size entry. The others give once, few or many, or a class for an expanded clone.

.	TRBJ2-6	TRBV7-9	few	CASSLGGSGANVLTF	TGTGCCAGCAGTCTTGGCGGATCTGGGGCCAACGTCCTGACTTTC
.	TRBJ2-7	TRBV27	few	CASSPTRQGKGYF	TGTGCCAGCAGTCCGACTCGGCAGGGGAAGGGGTACTTC
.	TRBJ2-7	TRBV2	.	CASSESWNPYEQYF	TGTGCCAGCAGTGAATCCTGGAACCCCTACGAGCAGTACTTC
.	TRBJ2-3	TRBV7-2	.	CASSFGVTSTDTQYF	TGTGCCAGCAGCTTTGGAGTCACTAGCACAGATACGCAGTATTTT
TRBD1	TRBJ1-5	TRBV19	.	CASSARDRGDSNQPQHF	TGTGCCAGTAGTGCCCGGGACAGGGGCGATAGCAATCAGCCCCAGCATTTT
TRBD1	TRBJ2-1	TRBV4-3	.	CASSPNRDSRIFQFF	TGCGCCAGCAGCCCGAACCGGGACAGCCGAATATTCCAGTTCTTC
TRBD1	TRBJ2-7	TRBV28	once	CASFEAGTGFHEQYF	TGTGCCAGCTTCGAAGCCGGGACAGGGTTCCACGAGCAGTACTTC
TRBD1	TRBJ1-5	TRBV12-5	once	CASGLVLGTGEYSNQPQHF	TGTGCTAGTGGTTTGGTACTCGGGACAGGGGAATATAGCAATCAGCCCCAGCATTTT
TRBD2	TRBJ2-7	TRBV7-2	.	CASSLAPTSGEWQYF	TGTGCCAGCAGCTTAGCTCCTACTAGCGGCGAATGGCAGTACTTC
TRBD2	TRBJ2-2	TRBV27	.	CASSLSPREGRTGELFF	TGTGCCAGCAGTTTATCGCCGAGGGAGGGCCGGACCGGGGAGCTGTTTTTT
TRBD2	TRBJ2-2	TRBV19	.	CASRGLAGGPTGELFF	TGTGCCAGTAGGGGACTAGCGGGAGGGCCGACCGGGGAGCTGTTTTTT
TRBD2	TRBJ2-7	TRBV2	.	CASSELAGGSYEQYF	TGTGCCAGCAGTGAACTAGCGGGGGGGTCCTACGAGCAGTACTTC
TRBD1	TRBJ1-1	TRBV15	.	CATSFDRGGTEAFF	TGTGCCACCAGCTTTGACAGGGGAGGGACTGAAGCTTTCTTT
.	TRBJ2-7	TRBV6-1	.	CASSARTASSYEQYF	TGTGCCAGCAGTGCCCGGACGGCAAGCTCCTACGAGCAGTACTTC
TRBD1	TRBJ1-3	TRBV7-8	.	CASSSRGRGYGNTIYF	TGTGCCAGCAGCTCCCGCGGCAGGGGGTATGGAAACACCATATATTTT
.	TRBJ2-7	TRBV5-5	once	CASSWDGSYEQYF	TGTGCCAGCAGCTGGGACGGATCCTACGAGCAGTACTTC
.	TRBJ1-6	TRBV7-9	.	CASGGQGDSPLHF	TGTGCCAGCGGGGGGCAGGGAGATTCACCCCTCCACTTT
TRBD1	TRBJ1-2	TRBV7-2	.	CASSSDRRGYTF	TGTGCCAGCAGCTCGGACAGGCGTGGCTACACCTTC
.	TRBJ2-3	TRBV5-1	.	CASSGGHGGNTDTQYF	TGCGCCAGCAGCGGGGGCCACGGGGGAAACACAGATACGCAGTATTTT
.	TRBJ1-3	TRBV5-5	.	CASSLTGLAGNTIYF	TGTGCCAGCAGCTTGACAGGCCTAGCTGGAAACACCATATATTTT
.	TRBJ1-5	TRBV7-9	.	CASSLDGRREQPQHF	TGTGCCAGCAGCTTAGATGGCAGGAGGGAGCAGCCCCAGCATTTT
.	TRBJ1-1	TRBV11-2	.	CASRQTGDTEAFF	TGTGCCAGCAGACAGACGGGCGACACTGAAGCTTTCTTT